Listed below are T cell receptor beta chains from one sample, sequenced in a study of sequential checkpoint blockade in melanoma. The assay was immunoSEQ multiplex PCR, and TCRdb's table has in-frame clones only and misses some. This table holds about 9,200 clones, around 23% found once. Specimen: tumor tissue (inferred from file names), collected from a patient given nivolumab and ipilimumab in sequence. The receptors come from a human donor with melanoma. Both conserved end residues are part of each CDR3. The D gene is left open where the match is weak. The size field is filled for only some rows; it gives once, few, many or a size class.

TRBJ2-3,few,-,TRBV11-3,TGTGCCAGCAGCACGCCGGGACTCGGGATTCACACAGATACGCAGTATTTT,CASSTPGLGIHTDTQYF
TRBJ1-2,-,TRBD1,TRBV6-8,TGTGCCAGCAGCACCCATCAGGGGGCATGGAACTATGGCTACACCTTC,CASSTHQGAWNYGYTF
TRBJ2-6,many,-,TRBV11-3,TGTGCCAGCAGCCAACGTACTGGGGCCAACGTCCTGACTTTC,CASSQRTGANVLTF
TRBJ2-3,-,-,TRBV19,TGTGCCAGTAGTATAACAGGTGGGACAGATACGCAGTATTTT,CASSITGGTDTQYF
TRBJ2-6,-,-,TRBV11-3,TGTGCCAGCAGCCGACCCCCGGCAGCGCTCCTCTCTGGGGCCAACGTCCTGACTTTC,CASSRPPAALLSGANVLTF
TRBJ2-3,few,-,TRBV23-1,TGCGCTAGCAGCTTAGAGGCAACAGATACGCAGTATTTT,CASSLEATDTQYF
TRBJ2-6,once,-,TRBV19,TGTGCCAGTACTCCTGACGCCCGTCGGGCCAACGTCCTGACTTTC,CASTPDARRANVLTF
TRBJ2-1,many,-,TRBV11-3,TGTGCCAGCAGCTCAGGGCCAATACTAGAAAGAAGGGAGCAGTTCTTC,CASSSGPILERREQFF
TRBJ2-2,few,-,TRBV15,TGTGCCACCAGCAGAGACCGACAGGCGTCGAACACCGGGGAGCTGTTTTTT,CATSRDRQASNTGELFF
TRBJ2-5,-,TRBD1,TRBV11-3,TGTGCCAGCAGCTTAAGAACAGGGGGCGAAGAGACCCAGTACTTC,CASSLRTGGEETQYF
TRBJ1-4,-,TRBD1,TRBV6-8,TGTGCCAGCAGAGGGGGCGATGAAAAACTGTTTTTT,CASRGGDEKLFF
TRBJ1-1,-,-,TRBV5-1,TGCGCCAGCAGCTTGGGAGTGGACAGACCGAACACTGAAGCTTTCTTT,CASSLGVDRPNTEAFF
TRBJ1-2,-,-,TRBV29-1,TGCAGCGTGAGCAACAGGGACGTTAATGGCTACACCTTC,CSVSNRDVNGYTF
TRBJ2-1,few,TRBD1,TRBV2,TGTGCCAGCTCGGTACAGGGGGTCTACAATGAGCAGTTCTTC,CASSVQGVYNEQFF
TRBJ2-4,many,TRBD2,TRBV6-8,TGTGCCACCTCGCCTAGCGGGGTTGCCAAAAACATTCAGTACTTC,CATSPSGVAKNIQYF
TRBJ2-5,-,TRBD1,TRBV5-1,TGCGCCAGCAGCCCTCGGACAGGGAATGCGGAGACCCAGTACTTC,CASSPRTGNAETQYF
TRBJ1-2,few,-,TRBV28,TGTGCCAGCAGTTTCATCCCAGGGGCTGTGGGCTACACCTTC,CASSFIPGAVGYTF
TRBJ2-7,-,-,TRBV18,TGTGCCAGCTCACCTTTCGGCAGGGACTACGAGCAGTACTTC,CASSPFGRDYEQYF
TRBJ2-2,-,TRBD2,TRBV19,TGTGCCAGTATGGGACTAGCGGGGGGCAACACCGGGGAGCTGTTTTTT,CASMGLAGGNTGELFF
TRBJ2-6,-,TRBD1,TRBV29-1,TGCAGCGCCAGGGACAGCTCTGGGGCCAACGTCCTGACTTTC,CSARDSSGANVLTF
TRBJ2-7,few,-,TRBV19,TGTGCCAGTAGTGGTAGCTACGAGCAGTACTTC,CASSGSYEQYF
TRBJ1-1,few,-,TRBV30,TGTGCCTGGAGTGTACAAGGGGACACTGAAGCTTTCTTT,CAWSVQGDTEAFF
TRBJ2-1,-,-,TRBV30,TGTGCCTGGAATCGGGGGACAACCTACAATGAGCAGTTCTTC,CAWNRGTTYNEQFF
TRBJ2-4,-,TRBD1,TRBV19,TGTGCCACCCATGGGACAGGGGGAGCCAAAAACATTCAGTACTTC,CATHGTGGAKNIQYF
TRBJ2-5,-,TRBD1,TRBV6-8,TGTGCCAGCAGTCCGACAGGGGTTAGCAGGTTGGGAGAGACCCAGTACTTC,CASSPTGVSRLGETQYF
TRBJ1-5,few,-,TRBV11-3,TGTGCCAGCAGCTTAGGTTCGGGGGGAAATCAGCCCCAGCATTTT,CASSLGSGGNQPQHF
TRBJ2-7,-,-,TRBV6-8,TGTGCCAGCAGTTCAGCTTCGGGCGAGCAGTACTTC,CASSSASGEQYF
TRBJ2-7,-,-,TRBV11-3,TGTGCCAGCAGCTTGGGGAGGGACAGACCTAACTACGAGCAGTACTTC,CASSLGRDRPNYEQYF
TRBJ2-3,medium-sized,-,TRBV11-3,TGTGCCAGCAGCTTAGTTAGTAGCGGCACAGATACGCAGTATTTT,CASSLVSSGTDTQYF
TRBJ2-1,medium-sized,TRBD2,TRBV11-3,TGTGCCAGCAGCCTCGGGGCTAGCGGGGGGGCAGTCTACAATGAGCAGTTCTTC,CASSLGASGGAVYNEQFF
TRBJ1-5,many,-,TRBV15,TGTGCCACCAGCTTAGCTCGAGATCAGCCCCAGCATTTT,CATSLARDQPQHF
TRBJ1-1,many,-,TRBV6-8,TGTGCCAGCAGTCCCGCGGGCAAGCTAACCACTGAAGCTTTCTTT,CASSPAGKLTTEAFF
TRBJ2-5,medium-sized,-,TRBV28,TGTGCCATCACCTGGACCGACGGGGAGACCCAGTACTTC,CAITWTDGETQYF
TRBJ2-2,-,-,TRBV19,TGTGCCAGTACTCACCTCCAACCGGTTAGGGGTGCCGGGGAGCTGTTTTTT,CASTHLQPVRGAGELFF
TRBJ2-2,once,-,TRBV5-1,TGCGCCAGCAGCCCGGGACATAATGTCGGGGAGCTGTTTTTT,CASSPGHNVGELFF
TRBJ2-2,few,TRBD1,TRBV12-5,TGTGCCAGCGTGTCGGGGACAGGGGGCCGTACCGGGGAGCTGTTTTTT,CASVSGTGGRTGELFF
TRBJ1-3,-,-,TRBV7-8,TGTGCCAGCAGCTTAGCGACGGGAAACACCATATATTTT,CASSLATGNTIYF
TRBJ2-3,few,TRBD2,TRBV6-8,TGTGCCAGCAGTAAACCGTCTAGCGGGGCTAGGACAGATACGCAGTATTTT,CASSKPSSGARTDTQYF
TRBJ1-1,-,TRBD1,TRBV28,TGTGCCAGCAGTCCGGGACAGAGACTAAACACTGAAGCTTTCTTT,CASSPGQRLNTEAFF
TRBJ2-3,many,-,TRBV1,TGCGCCAGCAGCCAGACCCCTGGCGGGGCCGAGGCAGATACGCAGTATTTT,CASSQTPGGAEADTQYF